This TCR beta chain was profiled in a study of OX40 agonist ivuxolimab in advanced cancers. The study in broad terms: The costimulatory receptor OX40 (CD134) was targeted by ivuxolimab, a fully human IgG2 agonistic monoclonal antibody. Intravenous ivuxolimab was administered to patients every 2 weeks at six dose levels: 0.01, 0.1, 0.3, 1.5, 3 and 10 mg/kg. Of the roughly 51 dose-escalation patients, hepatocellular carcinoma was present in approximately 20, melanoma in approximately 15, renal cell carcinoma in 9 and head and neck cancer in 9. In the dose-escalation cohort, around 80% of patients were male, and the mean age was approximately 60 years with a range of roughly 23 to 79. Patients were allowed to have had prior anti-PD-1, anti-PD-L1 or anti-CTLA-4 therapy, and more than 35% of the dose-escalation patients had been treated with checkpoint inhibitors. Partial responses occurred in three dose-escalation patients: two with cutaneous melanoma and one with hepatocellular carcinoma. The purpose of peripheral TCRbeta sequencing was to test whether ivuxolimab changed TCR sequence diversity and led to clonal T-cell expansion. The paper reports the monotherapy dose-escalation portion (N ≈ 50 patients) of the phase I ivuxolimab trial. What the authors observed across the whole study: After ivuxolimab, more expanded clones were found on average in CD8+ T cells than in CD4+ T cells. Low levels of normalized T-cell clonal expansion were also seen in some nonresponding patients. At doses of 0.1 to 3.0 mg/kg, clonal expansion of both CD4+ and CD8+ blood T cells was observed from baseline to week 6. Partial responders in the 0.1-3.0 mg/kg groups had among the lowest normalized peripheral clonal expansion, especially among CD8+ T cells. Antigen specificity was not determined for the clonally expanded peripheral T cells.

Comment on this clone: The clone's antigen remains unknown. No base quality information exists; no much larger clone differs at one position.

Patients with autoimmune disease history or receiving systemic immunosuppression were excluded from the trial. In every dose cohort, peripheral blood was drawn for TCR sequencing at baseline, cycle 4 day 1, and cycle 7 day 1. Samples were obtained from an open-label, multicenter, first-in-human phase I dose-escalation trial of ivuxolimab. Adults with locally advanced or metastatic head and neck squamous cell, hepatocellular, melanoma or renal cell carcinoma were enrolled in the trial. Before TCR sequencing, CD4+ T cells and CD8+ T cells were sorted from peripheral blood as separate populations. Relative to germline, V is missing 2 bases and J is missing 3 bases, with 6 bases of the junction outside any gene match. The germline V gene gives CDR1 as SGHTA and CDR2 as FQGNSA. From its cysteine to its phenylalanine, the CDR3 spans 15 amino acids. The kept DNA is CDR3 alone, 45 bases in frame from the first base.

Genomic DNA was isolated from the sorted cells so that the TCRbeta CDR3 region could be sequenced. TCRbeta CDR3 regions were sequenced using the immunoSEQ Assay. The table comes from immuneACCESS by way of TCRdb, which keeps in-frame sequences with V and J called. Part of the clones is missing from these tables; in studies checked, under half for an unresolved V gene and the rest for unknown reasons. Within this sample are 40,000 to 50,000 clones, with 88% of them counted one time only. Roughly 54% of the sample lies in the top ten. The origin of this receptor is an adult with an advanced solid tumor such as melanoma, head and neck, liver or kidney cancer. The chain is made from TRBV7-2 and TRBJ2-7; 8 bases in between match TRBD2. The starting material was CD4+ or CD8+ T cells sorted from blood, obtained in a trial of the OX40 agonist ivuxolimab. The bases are TGTGCCAGCAGCTTAATGCGGGGGGAGATCTACGAGCAGTACTTC. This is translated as CASSLMRGEIYEQYF.